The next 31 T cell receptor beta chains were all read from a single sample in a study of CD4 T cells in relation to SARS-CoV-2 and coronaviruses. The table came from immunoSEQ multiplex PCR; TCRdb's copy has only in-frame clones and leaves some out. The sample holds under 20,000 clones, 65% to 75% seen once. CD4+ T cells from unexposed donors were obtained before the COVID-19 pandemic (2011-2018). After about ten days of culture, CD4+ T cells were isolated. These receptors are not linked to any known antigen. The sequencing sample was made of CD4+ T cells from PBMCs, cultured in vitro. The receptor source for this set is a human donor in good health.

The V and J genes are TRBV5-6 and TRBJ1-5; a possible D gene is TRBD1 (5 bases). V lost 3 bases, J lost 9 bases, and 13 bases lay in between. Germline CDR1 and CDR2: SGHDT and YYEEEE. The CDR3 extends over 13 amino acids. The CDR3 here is CASSSGPQGPQHF. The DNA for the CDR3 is TGTGCCAGCAGCTCCGGGCCCCAGGGGCCCCAGCATTTT.

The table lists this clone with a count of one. The CDR3 coding sequence is TGTGCCAGTAGTATCCCGGGACTTTCTCACTATGGCTACACCTTC. This translates into CASSIPGLSHYGYTF. The chain joins TRBV19 to TRBJ1-2; TRBD1 might be the D (5 bases). The CDR3 runs to 15 residues. Trimming pared 3 bases from V and 3 bases from J, leaving 14 bases between. Per germline, CDR1 LNHDA and CDR2 SQIVND (reference sequence).

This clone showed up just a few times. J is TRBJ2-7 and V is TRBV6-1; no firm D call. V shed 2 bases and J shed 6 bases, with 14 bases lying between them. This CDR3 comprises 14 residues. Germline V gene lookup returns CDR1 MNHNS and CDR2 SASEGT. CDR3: CASSESSVWGEQYF. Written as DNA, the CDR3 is TGTGCCAGCAGTGAATCGTCCGTGTGGGGCGAGCAGTACTTC.

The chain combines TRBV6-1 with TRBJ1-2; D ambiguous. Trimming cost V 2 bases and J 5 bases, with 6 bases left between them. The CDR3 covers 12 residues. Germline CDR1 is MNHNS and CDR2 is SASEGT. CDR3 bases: TGTGCCAGCAGTGAATCCCGGTATGGCTACACCTTC. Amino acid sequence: CASSESRYGYTF.

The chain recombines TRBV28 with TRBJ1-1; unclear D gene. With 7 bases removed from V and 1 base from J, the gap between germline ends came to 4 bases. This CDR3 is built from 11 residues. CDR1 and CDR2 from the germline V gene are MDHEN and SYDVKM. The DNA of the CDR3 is TGTGCCAGCACATCGAACACTGAAGCTTTCTTT. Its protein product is CASTSNTEAFF.

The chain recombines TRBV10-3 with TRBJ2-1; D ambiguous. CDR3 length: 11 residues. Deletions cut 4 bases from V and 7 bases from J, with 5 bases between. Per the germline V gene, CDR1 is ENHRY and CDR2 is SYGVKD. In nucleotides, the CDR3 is TGTGCCATCAGTGCACTTAATGAGCAGTTCTTC. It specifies CAISALNEQFF.

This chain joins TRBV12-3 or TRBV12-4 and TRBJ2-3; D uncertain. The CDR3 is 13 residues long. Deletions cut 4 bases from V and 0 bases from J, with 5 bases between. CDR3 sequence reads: CASSSSSTDTQYF. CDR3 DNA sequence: TGTGCCAGCAGTTCTTCCAGCACAGATACGCAGTATTTT.

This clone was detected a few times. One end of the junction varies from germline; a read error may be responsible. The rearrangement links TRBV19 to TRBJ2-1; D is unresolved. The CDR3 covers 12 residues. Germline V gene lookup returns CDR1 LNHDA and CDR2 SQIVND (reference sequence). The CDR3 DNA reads TGTGCCAGTAGTATGGTCTACAGTGAGCAGTTCTTC. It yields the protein CASSMVYSEQFF.

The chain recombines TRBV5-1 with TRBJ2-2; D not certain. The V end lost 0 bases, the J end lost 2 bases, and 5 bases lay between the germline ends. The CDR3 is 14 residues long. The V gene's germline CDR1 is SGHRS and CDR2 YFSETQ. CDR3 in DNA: TGCGCCAGCAGCTTGGGAGGAAACACCGGGGAGCTGTTTTTT. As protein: CASSLGGNTGELFF.

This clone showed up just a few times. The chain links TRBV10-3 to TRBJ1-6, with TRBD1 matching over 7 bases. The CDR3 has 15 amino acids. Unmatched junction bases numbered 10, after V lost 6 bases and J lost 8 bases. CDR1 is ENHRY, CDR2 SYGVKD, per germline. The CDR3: CAISNDRAGDSPLHF. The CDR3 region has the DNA TGTGCCATCAGCAACGACAGGGCAGGGGATTCACCCCTCCACTTT.

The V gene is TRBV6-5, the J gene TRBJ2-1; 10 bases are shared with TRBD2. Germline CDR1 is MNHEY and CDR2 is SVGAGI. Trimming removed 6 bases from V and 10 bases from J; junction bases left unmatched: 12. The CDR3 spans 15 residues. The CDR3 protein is CASSSAGGPREEQFF. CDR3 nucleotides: TGTGCCAGCAGCTCAGCGGGAGGGCCGAGGGAGGAGCAGTTCTTC.

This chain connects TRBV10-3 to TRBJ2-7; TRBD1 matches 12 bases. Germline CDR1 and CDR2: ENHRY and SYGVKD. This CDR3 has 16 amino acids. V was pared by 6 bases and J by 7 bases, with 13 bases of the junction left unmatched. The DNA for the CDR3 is TGTGCCATCAGCCTTACCCCGGGACAGGGGGCCAGTGAGCAGTACTTC. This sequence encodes CAISLTPGQGASEQYF.

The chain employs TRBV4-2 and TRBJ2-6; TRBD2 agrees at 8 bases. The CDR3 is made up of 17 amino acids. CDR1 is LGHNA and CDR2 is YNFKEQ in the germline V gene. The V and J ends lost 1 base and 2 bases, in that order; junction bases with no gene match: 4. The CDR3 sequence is CASSQVQAGAGANVLTF. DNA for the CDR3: TGTGCCAGCAGCCAAGTCCAAGCGGGAGCTGGGGCCAACGTCCTGACTTTC.

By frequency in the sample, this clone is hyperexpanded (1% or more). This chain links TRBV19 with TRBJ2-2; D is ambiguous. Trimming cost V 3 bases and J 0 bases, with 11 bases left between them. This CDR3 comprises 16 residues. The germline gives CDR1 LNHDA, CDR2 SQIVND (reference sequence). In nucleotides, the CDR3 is TGTGCCAGTAGTATGAACACGATACCGAACACCGGGGAGCTGTTTTTT. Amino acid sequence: CASSMNTIPNTGELFF.

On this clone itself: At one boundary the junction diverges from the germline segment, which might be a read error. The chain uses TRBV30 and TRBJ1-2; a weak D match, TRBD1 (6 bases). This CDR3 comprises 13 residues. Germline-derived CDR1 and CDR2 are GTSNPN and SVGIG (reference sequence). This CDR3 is CAGRGGENYGYTF. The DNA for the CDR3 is TGTGCCGGGAGGGGGGGTGAGAACTATGGCTACACCTTC. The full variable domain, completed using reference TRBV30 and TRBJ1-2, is SQTIHQWPATLVQPVGSPLSLECTVEGTSNPNLYWYRQAAGRGLQLLFYSVGIGQISSEVPQNLSASRPQDRQFILSSKKLLLSDSGFYLCAGRGGENYGYTFGSGTRLTVV.

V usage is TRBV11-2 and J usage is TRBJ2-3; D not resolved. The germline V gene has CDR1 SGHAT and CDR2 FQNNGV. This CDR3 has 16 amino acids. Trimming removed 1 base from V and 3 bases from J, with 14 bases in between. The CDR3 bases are TGTGCCAGCAGCTTAGGGGTGCCCCTCGGTACAGATACGCAGTATTTT. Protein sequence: CASSLGVPLGTDTQYF.

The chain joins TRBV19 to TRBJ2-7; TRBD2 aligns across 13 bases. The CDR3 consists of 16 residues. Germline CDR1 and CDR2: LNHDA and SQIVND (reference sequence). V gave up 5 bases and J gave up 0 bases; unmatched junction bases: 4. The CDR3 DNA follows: TGTGCCAGTAGTTGGACTAGCGGGAGCGGCTCCTACGAGCAGTACTTC. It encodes CASSWTSGSGSYEQYF.

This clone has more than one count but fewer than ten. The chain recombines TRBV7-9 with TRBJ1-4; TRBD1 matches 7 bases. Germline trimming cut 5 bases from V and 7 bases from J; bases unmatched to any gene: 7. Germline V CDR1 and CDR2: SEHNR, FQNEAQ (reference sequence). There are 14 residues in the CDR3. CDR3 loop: CASSRGTDGEKLFF. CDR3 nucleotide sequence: TGTGCCAGCAGCCGGGGGACAGATGGTGAAAAACTGTTTTTT.

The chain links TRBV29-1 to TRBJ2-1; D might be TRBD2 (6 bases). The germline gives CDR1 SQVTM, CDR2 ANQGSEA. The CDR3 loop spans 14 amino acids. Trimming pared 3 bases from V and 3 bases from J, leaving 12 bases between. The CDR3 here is CSVDGGSFYNEQFF. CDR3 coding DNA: TGCAGCGTTGACGGGGGTTCTTTCTACAATGAGCAGTTCTTC.

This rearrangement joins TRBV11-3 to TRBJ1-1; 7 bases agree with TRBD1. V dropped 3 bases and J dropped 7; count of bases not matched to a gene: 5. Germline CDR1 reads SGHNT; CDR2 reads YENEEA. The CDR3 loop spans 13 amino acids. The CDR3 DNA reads TGTGCCAGCAGCTTGACAGGGTTTGATGAAGCTTTCTTT. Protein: CASSLTGFDEAFF.

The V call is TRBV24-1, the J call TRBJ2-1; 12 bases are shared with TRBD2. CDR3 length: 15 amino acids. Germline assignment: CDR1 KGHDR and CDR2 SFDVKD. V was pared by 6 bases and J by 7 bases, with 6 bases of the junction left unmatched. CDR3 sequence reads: CATSTLAGGWNEQFF. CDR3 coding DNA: TGTGCCACCAGTACCCTAGCGGGAGGGTGGAATGAGCAGTTCTTC.

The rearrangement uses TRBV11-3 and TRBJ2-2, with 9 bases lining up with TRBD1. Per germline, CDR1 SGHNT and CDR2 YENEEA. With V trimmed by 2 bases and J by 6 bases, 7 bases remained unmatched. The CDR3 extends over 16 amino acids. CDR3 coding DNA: TGTGCCAGCAGCTTACTAGGACAGGGGTACCCCGGGGAGCTGTTTTTT. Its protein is CASSLLGQGYPGELFF.

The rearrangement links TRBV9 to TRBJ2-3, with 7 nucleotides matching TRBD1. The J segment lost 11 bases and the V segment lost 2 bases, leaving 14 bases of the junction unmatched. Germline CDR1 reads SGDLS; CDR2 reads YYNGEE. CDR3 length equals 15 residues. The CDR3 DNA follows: TGTGCCAGCAGCGTGGAAGGGACAGTAGCCCGGGGGCAGTATTTT. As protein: CASSVEGTVARGQYF. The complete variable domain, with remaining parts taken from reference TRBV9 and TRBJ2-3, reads DSGVTQTPKHLITATGQRVTLRCSPRSGDLSVYWYQQSLDQGLQFLIQYYNGEERAKGNILERFSAQQFPDLHSELNLSSLELGDSALYFCASSVEGTVARGQYFGPGTRLTVL.

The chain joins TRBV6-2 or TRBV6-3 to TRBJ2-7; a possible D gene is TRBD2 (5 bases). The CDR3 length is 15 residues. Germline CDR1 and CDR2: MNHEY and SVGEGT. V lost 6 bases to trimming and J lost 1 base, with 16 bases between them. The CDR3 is CASSLREGRSYEQYF. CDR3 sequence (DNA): TGTGCCAGCAGCCTCCGGGAAGGTCGTTCCTACGAGCAGTACTTC.

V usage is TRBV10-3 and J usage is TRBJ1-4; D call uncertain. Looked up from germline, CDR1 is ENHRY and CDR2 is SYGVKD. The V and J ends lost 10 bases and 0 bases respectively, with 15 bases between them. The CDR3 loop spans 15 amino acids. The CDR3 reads CATAAAAATNEKLFF. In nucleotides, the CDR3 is TGTGCCACCGCCGCCGCAGCTGCAACTAATGAAAAACTGTTTTTT.

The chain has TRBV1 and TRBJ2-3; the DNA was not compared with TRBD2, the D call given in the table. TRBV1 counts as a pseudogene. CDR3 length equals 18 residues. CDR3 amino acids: CTSSPKYGREPLTDTQYF. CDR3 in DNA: TGCACCAGCAGCCCAAAGTACGGCCGGGAGCCCCTCACAGATACGCAGTATTTT.

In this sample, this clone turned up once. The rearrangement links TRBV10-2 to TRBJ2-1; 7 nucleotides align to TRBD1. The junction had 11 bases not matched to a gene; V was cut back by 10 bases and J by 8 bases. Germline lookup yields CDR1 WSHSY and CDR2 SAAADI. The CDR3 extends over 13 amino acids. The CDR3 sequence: CATQGVRVHEQFF. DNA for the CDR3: TGCGCCACCCAGGGGGTGAGAGTACATGAGCAGTTCTTC.

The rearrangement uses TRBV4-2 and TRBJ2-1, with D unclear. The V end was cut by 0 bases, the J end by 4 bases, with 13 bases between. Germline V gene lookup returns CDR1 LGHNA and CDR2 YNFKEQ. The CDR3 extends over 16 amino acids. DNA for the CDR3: TGTGCCAGCAGCCAAGAACTTCGGGCCCAATACAATGAGCAGTTCTTC. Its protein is CASSQELRAQYNEQFF.

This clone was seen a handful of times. CDR3: CASSLFPATSETSTTQYF. CDR3 sequence (DNA): TGCGCCAGCAGCTTGTTCCCGGCTACTAGCGAGACCTCAACGACCCAGTACTTC. The chain couples TRBV5-1 to TRBJ2-5; TRBD2 matches 7 bases. Germline assignment: CDR1 SGHRS and CDR2 YFSETQ. This CDR3 has 18 amino acids. The V gene end was trimmed by 1 base and the J gene end by 7 bases; junction bases not matched to a gene: 19.

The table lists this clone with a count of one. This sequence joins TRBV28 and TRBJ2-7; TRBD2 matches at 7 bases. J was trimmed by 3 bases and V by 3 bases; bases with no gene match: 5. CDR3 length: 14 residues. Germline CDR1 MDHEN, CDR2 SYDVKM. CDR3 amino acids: CASSFGLADYEQYF. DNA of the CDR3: TGTGCCAGCAGTTTTGGGCTAGCGGACTACGAGCAGTACTTC.

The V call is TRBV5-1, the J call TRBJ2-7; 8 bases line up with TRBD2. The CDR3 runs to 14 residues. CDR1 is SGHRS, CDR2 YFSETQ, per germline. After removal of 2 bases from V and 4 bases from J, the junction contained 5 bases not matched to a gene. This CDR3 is CASSLSSGSYEQYF. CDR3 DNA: TGCGCCAGCAGCTTATCCAGCGGGAGTTACGAGCAGTACTTC. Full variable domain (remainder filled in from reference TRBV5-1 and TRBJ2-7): KAGVTQTPRYLIKTRGQQVTLSCSPISGHRSVSWYQQTPGQGLQFLFEYFSETQRNKGNFPGRFSGRQFSNSRSEMNVSTLELGDSALYLCASSLSSGSYEQYFGPGTRLTVT.